A selection of T cell receptor beta chains follows, all from one sample in a study of T cell responses to AZD1222 COVID-19 vaccine. Here immunoSEQ multiplex PCR was the method, and the copy in TCRdb shows in-frame clones only, minus some. Among about 170,000 clones listed, 90% to 95% were seen once. The sample was peripheral blood, taken on day 0 of AZD1222 vaccination. Source of these receptors: an adult in good health. Both conserved end residues are part of each CDR3. The D gene is left open where the match is weak. Size values are once, few and many counts, or a class for expanded clones, and some rows have none.

>TRBV19|TRBJ1-3|NA|NA
TGTGCCAGTAGCCGAACCATTTCCTCTGGAAACACCATATATTTT
CASSRTISSGNTIYF
>TRBV18|TRBJ1-3|NA|NA
TGTGCCAGCTCATTATATGGAAACACCATATATTTT
CASSLYGNTIYF
>TRBV25-1|TRBJ1-1|NA|once
TGTGCCAGCAGTCGTGGGGGTGGGAACACTGAAGCTTTCTTT
CASSRGGGNTEAFF
>TRBV10-3|TRBJ1-1|NA|NA
TGTGCCATCAGTGGGGGGAGGGGTGAAGCTTTCTTT
CAISGGRGEAFF
>TRBV7-9|TRBJ2-1|NA|NA
TGTGCCAGCAGCTGGGGGCCCCAGTTCTTC
CASSWGPQFF
>TRBV7-9|TRBJ2-3|NA|NA
TGTGCCAGCAGCTTAGCTCATGATTGGGGGGCCGGGACAGATACGCAGTATTTT
CASSLAHDWGAGTDTQYF
>TRBV11-2|TRBJ1-3|NA|NA
TGTGCCAGCAGCTTAGTATTTTCGATTCTCTCTGGAAACACCATATATTTT
CASSLVFSILSGNTIYF
>TRBV19|TRBJ1-2|NA|NA
TGTGCCAGTAGTATGGCGGACAGCCTGAGTTATGGCTACACCTTC
CASSMADSLSYGYTF
>TRBV4-2|TRBJ1-2|NA|NA
TGTGCCAGCAGCCCTGAGAGGGGGGAAAACTATGGCTACACCTTC
CASSPERGENYGYTF
>TRBV7-9|TRBJ2-1|TRBD2|NA
TGTGCCAGCAGCTTAGGGATAGCGGGGGGATACAATGAGCAGTTCTTC
CASSLGIAGGYNEQFF
>TRBV13|TRBJ1-5|NA|NA
TGTGCCAGCAGCTTACGGCAGAATCAGCCCCAGCATTTT
CASSLRQNQPQHF
>TRBV6-4|TRBJ1-1|NA|NA
TGTGCCAGCACCCCACCTGACGGAGGGAACACTGAAGCTTTCTTT
CASTPPDGGNTEAFF
>TRBV4-2|TRBJ1-2|NA|NA
TGTGCCAGCAGCCAAGAGGCGACGGTGGGCTATGGCTACACCTTC
CASSQEATVGYGYTF
>TRBV9|TRBJ1-2|TRBD1|NA
TGTGCCAGCACCCGGACAGGGGGTGGCTACACCTTC
CASTRTGGGYTF
>TRBV18|TRBJ1-6|TRBD1|once
TGTGCCAGCTCACCACAAGCGACAGGGAGAGTAAATTCACCCCTCCACTTT
CASSPQATGRVNSPLHF
>TRBV3-1/TRBV3-2|TRBJ2-7|TRBD2|NA
TGTGCCAGCAGCCCCCTTACTAGCGGAGCCTCCTACGAGCAGTACTTC
CASSPLTSGASYEQYF
>TRBV2|TRBJ1-1|NA|NA
TGTGCCAGCAGTGTGTGGCAGAAAAACGCTGAAGCTTTCTTT
CASSVWQKNAEAFF
>TRBV27|TRBJ1-1|NA|NA
TGTGCCAGCAGTTTAGCGCAAAACACTGAAGCTTTCTTT
CASSLAQNTEAFF
>TRBV25-1|TRBJ1-1|TRBD1|NA
TGTGCCAGCAGGGAGACAGGGACAGAGTTTAAAGCTTTCTTT
CASRETGTEFKAFF
>TRBV6-5|TRBJ2-7|TRBD1|many
TGTGCCAGCAGTCCTCAGGGGGCAAGCTCCTACGAGCAGTACTTC
CASSPQGASSYEQYF
>TRBV30|TRBJ1-2|NA|NA
TGTGCCTGGAGCGGAGGGGAAGCTAACTATGGCTACACCTTC
CAWSGGEANYGYTF
>TRBV29-1|TRBJ1-1|NA|NA
TGCAGCGTTGGCCCGCGGGTATCGATGAACACTGAAGCTTTCTTT
CSVGPRVSMNTEAFF
>TRBV3-1/TRBV3-2|TRBJ2-1|TRBD2|NA
TGTGCCAGCAGCCGGGGTCTCGGCGGGGGGGGCAATGAGCAGTTCTTC
CASSRGLGGGGNEQFF
>TRBV19|TRBJ1-1|NA|NA
TGTGCCAGTAGTTCCCCCGGCACTGAAGCTTTCTTT
CASSSPGTEAFF
>TRBV5-5|TRBJ2-5|NA|once
TGTGCCAGCAGCCCTCGGGACGCCCCCGAGACCCAGTACTTC
CASSPRDAPETQYF
>TRBV6-5|TRBJ1-5|TRBD1|NA
TGTGCCAGCAGTTCCGGGACAGGGTATCAGCCCCAGCATTTT
CASSSGTGYQPQHF
>TRBV19|TRBJ2-7|TRBD2|NA
TGTGCCAGTAGTAGCGGGAGGAACCTATACGAGCAGTACTTC
CASSSGRNLYEQYF
>TRBV12-3/TRBV12-4|TRBJ1-1|NA|NA
TGTGCCAGCACCTTCATGAACACTGAAGCTTTCTTT
CASTFMNTEAFF
>TRBV4-1|TRBJ2-1|NA|NA
TGCGCCAGCACCACCCTGGGTCGGAGGTCCAACAATGAGCAGTTCTTC
CASTTLGRRSNNEQFF
>TRBV5-1|TRBJ2-1|NA|NA
TGCGCCAGCAGCTTGGAGGTTAGCTCCTTAAGCCTGGGAGGATTCTTC
CASSLEVSSLSLGGFF
>TRBV14|TRBJ1-3|NA|once
TGTGCCAGCAGCCAAGTATCTTCCACCATATATTTT
CASSQVSSTIYF
>TRBV29-1|TRBJ1-3|NA|NA
TGCAGCGTTGCGCAGCCTGGAAACACCATATATTTT
CSVAQPGNTIYF
>TRBV11-2|TRBJ1-3|NA|NA
TGTGCCAGCAGCTTAGGGCGGTCCTCAGGAAACACCATATATTTT
CASSLGRSSGNTIYF
>TRBV5-1|TRBJ1-4|NA|NA
TGCGCCAGCAGCATAGCAGGGACAACTAATGAAAAACTGTTTTTT
CASSIAGTTNEKLFF